These 29 T cell receptor beta chains were all obtained from the same sample, sequenced in a study of shared clonotypes between healthy human individuals. Terminally differentiated effector memory CD45RA+ cells were left out of the naive CD8 fraction, which was CD45RO-negative and positively selected for CCR7. Measured with immunoSEQ multiplex PCR; TCRdb has only the in-frame clones, and not every one. The sample has around 2,000,000 clones, under 95% seen once. The sequenced material came from naive CD8+ T cells from PBMCs. The receptors here all came from a man aged 18 to 29 in good health. Some clones in this sample may be carry-over from other donors' samples.

The V gene is TRBV7-2, the J gene TRBJ2-4; TRBD2 might be the D (5 bases). The V end was cut by 4 bases, the J end by 0 bases, with 13 bases between. CDR3 length: 16 residues. From germline, CDR1 is SGHTA and CDR2 FQGNSA. CDR3: CASSSPGSSAKNIQYF. The CDR3 DNA sequence: TGTGCCAGCAGCTCCCCGGGATCCTCAGCCAAAAACATTCAGTACTTC. Filled out from reference TRBV7-2 and TRBJ2-4, the complete variable domain reads GAGVSQSPSNKVTEKGKDVELRCDPISGHTALYWYRQSLGQGLEFLIYFQGNSAPDKSGLPSDRFSAERTGGSVSTLTIQRTQQEDSAVYLCASSSPGSSAKNIQYFGAGTRLSVL.

This clone was seen once. The DNA for the CDR3 is TGTGCCAGCAGCTATCAGGGACCAAACTATGGCTACACCTTC. It codes for CASSYQGPNYGYTF. V gene TRBV7-9 combines with J gene TRBJ1-2, with D possibly being TRBD1 (5 bases). The CDR3 contains 14 residues. CDR1 is SEHNR, CDR2 FQNEAQ, per germline (reference sequence). Trimming stripped 4 bases from V and 2 bases from J, with 11 bases between.

This clone was observed a single time. The chain employs TRBV27 and TRBJ2-7, with 13 bases matching TRBD2. The V and J ends lost 2 bases and 6 bases, in that order; junction bases with no gene match: 10. Germline V CDR1 and CDR2: MNHEY, SMNVEV (reference sequence). The length of the CDR3 is 17 residues. Here the CDR3 DNA reads TGTGCCAGCAGTTTAACGGGACTAGCGGGATCTCAGGGCGAGCAGTACTTC. Protein product: CASSLTGLAGSQGEQYF.

Points on this clone: Other nucleotide sequences in the sample specify the same CDR3. V gene TRBV6-5 combines with J gene TRBJ2-3, with 8 nucleotides matching TRBD2. Germline V gene data show CDR1 as MNHEY and CDR2 as SVGAGI. V shed 3 bases and J 3 bases; nucleotides not matched to a gene: 2. The length of the CDR3 is 14 residues. CDR3 protein: CASSYREGTDTQYF. The CDR3 DNA follows: TGTGCCAGCAGTTATCGGGAGGGGACAGATACGCAGTATTTT.

V is TRBV27 and J is TRBJ2-7; 9 nucleotides line up with TRBD2. CDR1 and CDR2 (germline): MNHEY, SMNVEV (reference sequence). The CDR3 is 14 amino acids. Trimming removed 2 bases from V and 6 bases from J; junction bases left unmatched: 5. CDR3 protein: CASSLVAGEREQYF. The CDR3 DNA reads TGTGCCAGCAGTTTAGTAGCGGGAGAACGCGAGCAGTACTTC.

This chain links TRBV12-5 with TRBJ1-1; D gene ambiguous. Trimming pared 6 bases from V and 3 bases from J, leaving 8 bases between. The CDR3 runs 12 residues. Per the germline V gene, CDR1 is LGHNT and CDR2 is FRNRAP. DNA for the CDR3: TGTGCTAGTGGGTTCATGGACACTGAAGCTTTCTTT. Translating it yields CASGFMDTEAFF.

This chain connects TRBV5-1 to TRBJ2-1, with D possibly called TRBD1 or TRBD2 (5 bases each). CDR1 is SGHRS, CDR2 YFSETQ, per germline. Trimming shortened V by 3 bases and J by 7 bases, and 20 bases separated the two germline ends. The CDR3 runs to 16 residues. The DNA of the CDR3 is TGCGCCAGCAGCTACAGTTCAAGGGACCCTTTTAATGAGCAGTTCTTC. As protein: CASSYSSRDPFNEQFF.

This clone has just one count. In DNA, the CDR3 is TGTGCCAGCAGCTTAGCGTCACAGCTGAACACCGGGGAGCTGTTTTTT. It encodes CASSLASQLNTGELFF. The rearrangement joins TRBV7-6 to TRBJ2-2; D unclear. Germline V gene lookup returns CDR1 SGHVS and CDR2 FNYEAQ. The CDR3 spans 16 residues. With 0 bases removed from V and 1 base from J, the gap between germline ends came to 9 bases.

The genes are TRBV7-9 and TRBJ1-2; 8 bases match TRBD1. Per the germline V gene, CDR1 is SEHNR and CDR2 is FQNEAQ (reference sequence). The CDR3 is 12 residues long. V trimming: 5 bases; J trimming: 7 bases; junction bases outside the gene matches: 3. The CDR3 sequence is CASSEDRAGYTF. The CDR3 DNA reads as TGTGCCAGCAGCGAGGACAGGGCTGGCTACACCTTC.

This chain uses TRBV9 with TRBJ1-2; unclear D gene. From germline, CDR1 is SGDLS and CDR2 YYNGEE. The V end lost 4 bases, the J end lost 4 bases, and 14 bases lay between the germline ends. The CDR3 has 14 residues. DNA for the CDR3: TGTGCCAGCAGCAGGGATGGAGGAGGCTATGGCTACACCTTC. Its protein product is CASSRDGGGYGYTF. The variable domain in full, with the rest retrieved from reference TRBV9 and TRBJ1-2, is DSGVTQTPKHLITATGQRVTLRCSPRSGDLSVYWYQQSLDQGLQFLIQYYNGEERAKGNILERFSAQQFPDLHSELNLSSLELGDSALYFCASSRDGGGYGYTFGSGTRLTVV.

The chain combines TRBV4-3 with TRBJ2-7, with 9 bases aligning to TRBD2. The CDR3 totals 16 residues. Germline assignment: CDR1 LGHNA and CDR2 YSLEER. The J segment lost 2 bases and the V segment lost 1 base, leaving 6 bases of the junction unmatched. The CDR3 nucleotides read TGCGCCAGCAGCCAAGGGGGCGCGGGAGGGACCTACGAGCAGTACTTC. Translated: CASSQGGAGGTYEQYF.

The chain has TRBV11-2 and TRBJ2-6; D may be TRBD2 (6 bases). V dropped 5 bases and J dropped 4 bases, with 15 bases sitting between them. Looked up from germline, CDR1 is SGHAT and CDR2 is FQNNGV. The CDR3 runs 16 residues. The CDR3 loop reads CASSPLGGSGANVLTF. The CDR3, as DNA: TGTGCCAGCAGCCCCTTAGGAGGGTCAGGGGCCAACGTCCTGACTTTC.

This sequence joins TRBV6-6 and TRBJ2-7; a weak D match, TRBD2 (6 bases). This CDR3 has 14 residues. V lost 5 bases, J lost 7 bases, and 18 bases lay in between. Per germline, CDR1 MNHNY and CDR2 SVGAGI (reference sequence). The CDR3 DNA is TGTGCCAGCAGTGCCCCGGGACTCGAGCTGGAGCAGTACTTC. It codes for CASSAPGLELEQYF.

This chain links TRBV15 with TRBJ1-2, with a possible D match to TRBD1 (6 bases). V lost 6 bases, J lost 6 bases, and 14 bases lay in between. The CDR3 loop spans 13 amino acids. CDR1 is LNHNV, CDR2 YYDKDF, per germline (reference sequence). The CDR3 coding sequence is TGTGCCACCAGTCTGCGGGGGCCGGATGGCTACACCTTC. This codes for CATSLRGPDGYTF.

This chain links TRBV20-1 with TRBJ1-5; 7 bases fit TRBD1. V lost 4 bases, J lost 16 bases, and 10 bases stayed unmatched. CDR1 DFQATT and CDR2 SNEGSKA come from the germline V gene (reference sequence). The CDR3 spans 11 residues. The CDR3 DNA follows: TGCAGTGCTAACGGCAGGGGGGGCCTCCATTTT. Translation gives CSANGRGGLHF.

V gene TRBV11-2 combines with J gene TRBJ2-7; 9 bases are a match to TRBD1. The germline CDR1 and CDR2 sequences are SGHAT and FQNNGV. The CDR3 extends over 16 amino acids. With 5 bases clipped from V and 4 bases from J, the junction kept 12 bases outside the gene matches. CDR3 region: CASSTAQGALGYEQYF. CDR3 bases: TGTGCCAGCAGCACGGCACAGGGGGCCCTCGGGTACGAGCAGTACTTC.

This clone was detected only once. This sample includes further DNA sequences coding for the same CDR3. The chain employs TRBV9 and TRBJ2-7; tentatively, D is TRBD2 (5 bases). The V end was cut by 0 bases, the J end by 6 bases, with 7 bases between. The CDR3 runs 12 residues. The germline gives CDR1 SGDLS, CDR2 YYNGEE. In DNA form, the CDR3 reads TGTGCCAGCAGCGTAGGAGGGTCCGAGCAGTACTTC. This encodes CASSVGGSEQYF.

The V and J genes are TRBV15 and TRBJ2-7; tentative D call: TRBD2 (5 bases). This CDR3 contains 15 residues. V was pared by 3 bases and J by 2 bases, with 14 bases between. Germline assignment: CDR1 LNHNV and CDR2 YYDKDF (reference sequence). The CDR3 here is CATSSAKAGTYEQYF. The DNA of the CDR3 is TGTGCCACCAGCAGTGCTAAAGCCGGGACCTACGAGCAGTACTTC.

The chain has TRBV28 and TRBJ2-7; TRBD1 aligns across 9 bases. The V and J ends lost 5 bases and 4 bases, in that order; junction bases with no gene match: 6. CDR1 and CDR2 (germline): MDHEN, SYDVKM. CDR3 length: 14 amino acids. In DNA, the CDR3 is TGTGCCAGCAGTCCGACAGGGGGGGATTACGAGCAGTACTTC. Amino acid sequence: CASSPTGGDYEQYF.

The J gene is TRBJ2-7, the V gene TRBV11-2; D unclear. This CDR3 has 13 amino acids. Per germline, CDR1 SGHAT and CDR2 FQNNGV. Trimming took off 2 bases at V and 2 bases at J, with 7 bases between the two ends. The CDR3 DNA follows: TGTGCCAGCAGCTTATTCCATACCTACGAGCAGTACTTC. This sequence encodes CASSLFHTYEQYF.

Comments on this clone: This sample includes further DNA sequences coding for the same CDR3. The chain is built from TRBV7-9 and TRBJ1-5; D unresolved. The CDR3 is 14 residues long. Germline V gene data show CDR1 as SEHNR and CDR2 as FQNEAQ (reference sequence). V gave up 4 bases and J gave up 2 bases, with 9 bases separating them. CDR3 residues: CASSSPGGNQPQHF. The CDR3, as DNA: TGTGCCAGCAGCTCGCCTGGTGGCAATCAGCCCCAGCATTTT.

The chain carries TRBV7-9 and TRBJ2-2; 10 bases are shared with TRBD2. V was pared by 5 bases and J by 2 bases, with 5 bases of the junction left unmatched. The CDR3 length is 16 residues. Per germline, CDR1 SEHNR and CDR2 FQNEAQ (reference sequence). The CDR3 region is CASSPGLARNTGELFF. The CDR3 DNA sequence: TGTGCCAGCAGCCCGGGACTAGCGAGAAACACCGGGGAGCTGTTTTTT.

The chain is built from TRBV2 and TRBJ1-1, with 8 bases aligning to TRBD1. The trim removed 0 bases at V and 3 bases at J, leaving 6 bases unmatched. Germline CDR1 is SNHLY and CDR2 is FYNNEI. This CDR3 has 16 amino acids. The chain's CDR3 is CASSEAGQGADTEAFF. Here the CDR3 DNA reads TGTGCCAGCAGTGAAGCCGGGCAGGGGGCTGACACTGAAGCTTTCTTT.

The genes are TRBV5-4 and TRBJ1-1; D is ambiguous. The CDR3 extends over 10 amino acids. Germline assignment: CDR1 SGHNT and CDR2 YYREEE (reference sequence). The CDR3 is CATGGTEAFF. Written as DNA, the CDR3 is TGTGCTACCGGCGGGACTGAAGCTTTCTTT. Drawing the rest from reference TRBV5-4 and TRBJ1-1, the complete variable domain is ETGVTQSPTHLIKTRGQQVTLRCSSQSGHNTVSWYQQALGQGPQFIFQYYREEENGRGNFPPRFSGLQFPNYSSELNVNALELDDSALYLCATGGTEAFFGQGTRLTVV.

The chain employs TRBV15 and TRBJ2-7; 13 bases are a match to TRBD2. With 5 bases clipped from V and 7 bases from J, the junction kept 8 bases outside the gene matches. CDR1 is LNHNV and CDR2 is YYDKDF in the germline V gene (reference sequence). The CDR3 sequence is 15 residues long. The CDR3 DNA reads TGTGCCACCAGCCCTACTAGCGGGAGGGCTAGAGAGCAGTACTTC. Its protein product is CATSPTSGRAREQYF.

The chain employs TRBV5-4 and TRBJ2-5; the D gene is possibly TRBD1 (6 bases). CDR3 length equals 15 residues. Germline CDR1 SGHNT, CDR2 YYREEE (reference sequence). V was shortened by 2 bases and J by 2 bases, with 13 bases between the two germline ends. This CDR3 reads CASSFLGGPQETQYF. The DNA of the CDR3 is TGTGCCAGCAGCTTCCTAGGGGGTCCGCAAGAGACCCAGTACTTC.

This chain joins TRBV5-1 and TRBJ2-7, with a tentative D call TRBD1 (8 bases). The CDR3 runs to 15 residues. Germline CDR1 is SGHRS and CDR2 is YFSETQ. Trimming shortened V by 4 bases and J by 2 bases, and 16 bases separated the two germline ends. For the CDR3, the DNA is TGCGCCAGCAGCCTAACAGGGGGGGGCCCCTACGAGCAGTACTTC. Protein sequence: CASSLTGGGPYEQYF. The full variable domain, in which reference TRBV5-1 and TRBJ2-7 provide the parts outside the CDR3, is KAGVTQTPRYLIKTRGQQVTLSCSPISGHRSVSWYQQTPGQGLQFLFEYFSETQRNKGNFPGRFSGRQFSNSRSEMNVSTLELGDSALYLCASSLTGGGPYEQYFGPGTRLTVT.

J is TRBJ2-7 and V is TRBV21-1; TRBD1 is taken as the D call from the table, unchecked against the DNA. TRBV21-1 is a known pseudogene. The CDR3 is 14 amino acids. The CDR3 sequence: CASSKARRTYEQYF. The CDR3 bases are TGTGCCAGCAGCAAAGCGCGCAGGACCTACGAGCAGTACTTC.

This chain joins TRBV11-1 and TRBJ2-7; the D is unclear. Germline V gives CDR1 SGHAT, CDR2 FQDESV (reference sequence). The CDR3 totals 17 residues. V lost 3 bases, J lost 0 bases, and 18 bases lay in between. The CDR3 spells CASSFQGNTAYSYEQYF. For the CDR3, the DNA is TGTGCCAGCAGCTTTCAAGGTAATACAGCTTACTCCTACGAGCAGTACTTC. Drawing the rest from reference TRBV11-1 and TRBJ2-7, the complete variable domain is EAEVAQSPRYKITEKSQAVAFWCDPISGHATLYWYRQILGQGPELLVQFQDESVVDDSQLPKDRFSAERLKGVDSTLKIQPAELGDSAMYLCASSFQGNTAYSYEQYFGPGTRLTVT.